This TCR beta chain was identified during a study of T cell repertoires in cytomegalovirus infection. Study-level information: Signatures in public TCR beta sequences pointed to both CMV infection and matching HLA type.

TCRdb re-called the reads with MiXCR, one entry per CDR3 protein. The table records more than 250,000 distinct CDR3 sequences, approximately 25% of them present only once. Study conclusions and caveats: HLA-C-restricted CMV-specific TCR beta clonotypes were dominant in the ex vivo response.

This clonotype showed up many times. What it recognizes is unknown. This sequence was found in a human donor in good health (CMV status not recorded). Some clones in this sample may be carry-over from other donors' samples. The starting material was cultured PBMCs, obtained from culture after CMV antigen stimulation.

In nucleotides, the CDR3 is TGTGCCAGCAGCTCGCCCCGGGACGGCGGCAACTATGGCTACACCTTC. Protein: CASSSPRDGGNYGYTF. The V gene is TRBV7-8, the J gene TRBJ1-2, with a possible D match to TRBD1 (5 bases). Trimming took 4 bases from V and 2 from J, leaving 17 bases between them. This CDR3 has 16 amino acids. CDR1 is SGHVS and CDR2 is FQNEAQ in the germline V gene.